The 31 T cell receptor beta chains given below trace back to one sample, sequenced in a study of OX40 agonist ivuxolimab in advanced cancers. The assay was immunoSEQ multiplex PCR, and TCRdb's table has in-frame clones only and misses some. The sample has fewer than 30,000 clones; approximately 91% are singletons. The sample was CD4+ or CD8+ T cells sorted from blood, taken in a trial of the OX40 agonist ivuxolimab. Receptor source: an adult with an advanced solid tumor such as melanoma, head and neck, liver or kidney cancer.

V usage is TRBV10-2 and J usage is TRBJ1-1; the D is unclear. CDR1 and CDR2 from the germline V gene are WSHSY and SAAADI. The CDR3 length is 10 residues. The V end was cut by 6 bases, the J end by 8 bases, with 7 bases between. This CDR3 is CASRGGEAFF. The CDR3 nucleotides are TGCGCCAGCAGAGGAGGGGAAGCTTTCTTT.

This clone appeared a few times. V gene TRBV10-3 combines with J gene TRBJ2-1, with 11 nucleotides matching TRBD2. Germline CDR1 and CDR2: ENHRY and SYGVKD. V was pared by 2 bases and J by 15 bases, with 15 bases of the junction left unmatched. CDR3 length: 16 amino acids. The CDR3 DNA reads TGTGCCATCAGTGAGATTGGGGCTAGCGGGAGGCCCAAGCCGTTCTTC. Translating it yields CAISEIGASGRPKPFF.

The V and J genes are TRBV27 and TRBJ1-5; tentative D call: TRBD1 (6 bases). The CDR3 runs 16 residues. The germline V gene encodes CDR1 MNHEY and CDR2 SMNVEV (reference sequence). The V end was cut by 0 bases, the J end by 6 bases, with 15 bases between. CDR3 nucleotides: TGTGCCAGCAGTTTATCTTTACAGGGAATCCCTCAGCCCCAGCATTTT. This gives the protein CASSLSLQGIPQPQHF.

V usage is TRBV7-9 and J usage is TRBJ2-7, with D possibly matching TRBD1 (6 bases). V lost 0 bases, J lost 5 bases, and 14 bases lay in between. CDR1 is SEHNR and CDR2 is FQNEAQ in the germline V gene (reference sequence). The CDR3 has 15 residues. The CDR3 DNA reads as TGTGCCAGCAGCTTAGCGTTTACAGGGCGAGACGAGCAGTACTTC. As protein: CASSLAFTGRDEQYF.

CDR3 nucleotides: TGCGCCAGCAGGGCAGGGGGGGCTCAGCCCCAGCATTTT. This sequence encodes CASRAGGAQPQHF. V usage is TRBV10-2 and J usage is TRBJ1-5; 7 nucleotides line up with TRBD1. This CDR3 is 13 amino acids long. Losses at the gene ends were 6 bases for V and 6 bases for J; bases not matched to a gene: 5. Germline CDR1 is WSHSY and CDR2 is SAAADI.

The V call is TRBV28, the J call TRBJ2-1, with D unclear. The germline gives CDR1 MDHEN, CDR2 SYDVKM. The V gene lost 5 bases and the J gene lost 12 bases, with 14 bases spanning the gap. This CDR3 comprises 12 residues. The CDR3 DNA follows: TGTGCCAGCAGTCTCTCCATGGTACCGCAGTTCTTC. It codes for CASSLSMVPQFF.

The chain couples TRBV11-2 to TRBJ2-7; 7 nucleotides line up with TRBD2. The CDR3 covers 15 residues. Trimming cost V 2 bases and J 2 bases; bases outside gene matches: 6. Germline CDR1 and CDR2: SGHAT and FQNNGV. CDR3 nucleotides: TGTGCCAGCAGCTTATGGGGCGGGAGCCCCTACGAGCAGTACTTC. Translating it yields CASSLWGGSPYEQYF.

The chain uses TRBV6-6 and TRBJ2-3; possibly TRBD2 for D (7 bases). The CDR3 is 15 residues long. The germline V and J ends were trimmed by 2 bases and 5 bases, with 14 bases remaining between them. CDR1 MNHNY and CDR2 SVGAGI come from the germline V gene (reference sequence). In DNA, the CDR3 is TGTGCCAGCAGTTACGTGGGGGGGCCTCAAGATACGCAGTATTTT. Its protein is CASSYVGGPQDTQYF.

The CDR3 nucleotides are TGCGCCAGCAGCTTGGATGGGCCTAACTATGGCTACACCTTC. Translation gives CASSLDGPNYGYTF. This chain uses TRBV5-1 with TRBJ1-2, with D unclear. Trimming pared 0 bases from V and 0 bases from J, leaving 6 bases between. The CDR3 length is 14 residues. Germline values: CDR1 SGHRS, CDR2 YFSETQ.

The chain uses TRBV4-2 and TRBJ2-7; tentatively, D is TRBD1 (6 bases). The CDR3 length is 15 residues. Germline-derived CDR1 and CDR2 are LGHNA and YNFKEQ. The V end was cut by 0 bases, the J end by 5 bases, with 14 bases between. As DNA, the CDR3 is TGTGCCAGCAGCCAAGATGAACAGGGTTTGAACGAGCAGTACTTC. Translating it yields CASSQDEQGLNEQYF.

This sequence joins TRBV11-2 and TRBJ2-7, with D perhaps TRBD1 or TRBD2 (5 bases each). V was trimmed by 4 bases and J by 2 bases, leaving 15 bases between them. The V gene's germline CDR1 is SGHAT and CDR2 FQNNGV. This CDR3 has 15 amino acids. The DNA for the CDR3 is TGTGCCAGCAGCTGGGACCGAGGGGAGACCTACGAGCAGTACTTC. Translation: CASSWDRGETYEQYF. The entire variable domain, with the rest obtained from reference TRBV11-2 and TRBJ2-7, is as follows: EAGVAQSPRYKIIEKRQSVAFWCNPISGHATLYWYQQILGQGPKLLIQFQNNGVVDDSQLPKDRFSAERLKGVDSTLKIQPAKLEDSAVYLCASSWDRGETYEQYFGPGTRLTVT.

This chain links TRBV5-1 with TRBJ1-1; 7 nucleotides match TRBD1. The V gene's germline CDR1 is SGHRS and CDR2 YFSETQ. Trimming removed 7 bases from V and 2 bases from J; junction bases left unmatched: 5. The CDR3 extends over 13 amino acids. Here the CDR3 DNA reads TGCGCCAGCCGTAGACAGGGCAACACTGAAGCTTTCTTT. It encodes CASRRQGNTEAFF.

V and J are TRBV10-1 and TRBJ1-1; D unresolved. Between the trimmed V and J ends, which lost 4 bases and 4 bases, there was a span of 10 bases. CDR3 length: 13 amino acids. Per germline, CDR1 WNHNN and CDR2 SYGVQD (reference sequence). CDR3 bases: TGCGCCAGCAGTGTAAGAGGGAGCACTGAAGCTTTCTTT. It encodes CASSVRGSTEAFF.

The V call is TRBV11-2, the J call TRBJ2-2; D is perhaps TRBD1 (6 bases). Germline loops: CDR1 SGHAT, CDR2 FQNNGV. Trimming stripped 5 bases from V and 4 bases from J, with 11 bases between. This CDR3 is built from 14 residues. For the CDR3, the DNA is TGTGCCAGCAGCCCGCCACAGGGCACCGGGGAGCTGTTTTTT. Its protein is CASSPPQGTGELFF.

This chain joins TRBV29-1 and TRBJ1-2; TRBD1 matches 9 bases. This CDR3 has 15 residues. CDR1 is SQVTM and CDR2 is ANQGSEA in the germline V gene. The V and J ends lost 6 bases and 4 bases, in that order; junction bases with no gene match: 12. DNA for the CDR3: TGCAGCGTCGCCGGGACAGGGAACGACCTCTATGGCTACACCTTC. Encoded protein: CSVAGTGNDLYGYTF.

The chain has TRBV5-1 and TRBJ1-5; D gene ambiguous. Trimming shortened V by 0 bases and J by 3 bases, and 10 bases separated the two germline ends. Germline CDR1 reads SGHRS; CDR2 reads YFSETQ. The CDR3 contains 15 residues. CDR3 DNA sequence: TGCGCCAGCAGCTTGGGTGAGGGATCCAATCAGCCCCAGCATTTT. Protein product: CASSLGEGSNQPQHF. The whole variable domain, filled in from reference TRBV5-1 and TRBJ1-5, reads KAGVTQTPRYLIKTRGQQVTLSCSPISGHRSVSWYQQTPGQGLQFLFEYFSETQRNKGNFPGRFSGRQFSNSRSEMNVSTLELGDSALYLCASSLGEGSNQPQHFGDGTRLSIL.

Here the CDR3 reads CASSIDQGTAYGYTF. The DNA for the CDR3 is TGTGCCAGTAGTATAGATCAGGGGACAGCCTATGGCTACACCTTC. The chain combines TRBV19 with TRBJ1-2; TRBD1 matches at 7 bases. The ends lost 0 bases at V and 4 bases at J; junction bases unmatched: 5. The CDR3 spans 15 residues. The germline V gene has CDR1 LNHDA and CDR2 SQIVND (reference sequence).

The chain uses TRBV13 and TRBJ2-5; 11 nucleotides line up with TRBD2. V shed 6 bases and J 5 bases; nucleotides not matched to a gene: 8. The germline CDR1 and CDR2 sequences are PRHDT and FYEKMQ (reference sequence). The CDR3 sequence is 15 residues long. The CDR3 region is CASSISGGAGETQYF. The CDR3 bases are TGTGCCAGCAGTATTAGCGGGGGGGCTGGGGAGACCCAGTACTTC.

CDR3 bases: TGTGCCAGCAGTTTTGGGGTAGCGGGTAACCCCTACGAGCAGTACTTC. Encoded protein: CASSFGVAGNPYEQYF. This chain joins TRBV28 and TRBJ2-7; 7 bases align to TRBD2. J was trimmed by 2 bases and V by 3 bases; bases with no gene match: 10. The CDR3 runs to 16 residues. The germline V gene encodes CDR1 MDHEN and CDR2 SYDVKM.

This chain connects TRBV30 to TRBJ2-1, with 8 bases identical to TRBD2. Germline loops: CDR1 GTSNPN, CDR2 SVGIG (reference sequence). The CDR3 covers 16 residues. Trimming took 1 base from V and 4 from J; bases not matched to a gene: 9. The CDR3 protein is CAWSGLTGGLYNEQFF. The CDR3 DNA follows: TGTGCCTGGAGTGGTTTAACGGGAGGGTTGTACAATGAGCAGTTCTTC. The complete variable domain, with remaining parts taken from reference TRBV30 and TRBJ2-1, reads SQTIHQWPATLVQPVGSPLSLECTVEGTSNPNLYWYRQAAGRGLQLLFYSVGIGQISSEVPQNLSASRPQDRQFILSSKKLLLSDSGFYLCAWSGLTGGLYNEQFFGPGTRLTVL.

This clone has only a few counts. This chain connects TRBV11-2 to TRBJ1-1; D remains ambiguous. V was shortened by 8 bases and J by 8 bases, with 9 bases between the two germline ends. CDR1 is SGHAT, CDR2 FQNNGV, per germline. The CDR3 length is 10 residues. CDR3 DNA sequence: TGTGCCAGCCAGTGGATAGAAGCTTTCTTT. As protein: CASQWIEAFF.

The chain links TRBV5-4 to TRBJ1-2, with TRBD1 matching over 12 bases. Germline V gene lookup returns CDR1 SGHNT and CDR2 YYREEE (reference sequence). The CDR3 is made up of 18 amino acids. V lost 0 bases to trimming and J lost 6 bases; unmatched junction nucleotides: 12. CDR3 region: CASSLDGTGGWVPNGYTF. The CDR3 nucleotides are TGTGCCAGCAGCTTGGATGGGACAGGGGGCTGGGTACCGAATGGCTACACCTTC. The full variable domain, in which reference TRBV5-4 and TRBJ1-2 provide the parts outside the CDR3, is ETGVTQSPTHLIKTRGQQVTLRCSSQSGHNTVSWYQQALGQGPQFIFQYYREEENGRGNFPPRFSGLQFPNYSSELNVNALELDDSALYLCASSLDGTGGWVPNGYTFGSGTRLTVV.

The chain carries TRBV27 and TRBJ1-1; 8 nucleotides agree with TRBD1. Germline V gives CDR1 MNHEY, CDR2 SMNVEV (reference sequence). The CDR3 extends over 16 amino acids. Trimming removed 6 bases from V and 8 bases from J; junction bases left unmatched: 17. The DNA of the CDR3 is TGTGCCAGCAGCGCCAGCTACTCGATAGGGGACAGGGAAGCTTTCTTT. Residues: CASSASYSIGDREAFF.

The V call is TRBV13, the J call TRBJ2-7, with D perhaps matching TRBD1 (5 bases). Trimming stripped 5 bases from V and 0 bases from J, with 14 bases between. The CDR3 totals 15 residues. The germline CDR1 and CDR2 sequences are PRHDT and FYEKMQ (reference sequence). The CDR3 DNA sequence: TGTGCCAGCAGCCACCTACAGGTTAGCTCCTACGAGCAGTACTTC. Encoded protein: CASSHLQVSSYEQYF.

V gene TRBV21-1 combines with J gene TRBJ1-2; TRBD1 was called by the table and not checked on the DNA. TRBV21-1 is termed a pseudogene. This CDR3 has 18 residues. The DNA of the CDR3 is TGTGCCAGCAGCAAAATAGGGGAGGTCAGACAGGGTAACTATGGCTACACCTTC. Amino acids: CASSKIGEVRQGNYGYTF.

This chain joins TRBV11-2 and TRBJ1-2; D is possibly TRBD1 (6 bases). The CDR3 loop spans 15 amino acids. V lost 3 bases and J 7 bases, leaving 18 bases between the germline ends. CDR1 and CDR2 (germline): SGHAT, FQNNGV. CDR3 protein: CASSLVESGAGGYTF. The CDR3 DNA sequence: TGTGCCAGCAGCTTGGTAGAATCAGGGGCTGGTGGCTACACCTTC.

This sequence joins TRBV5-1 and TRBJ2-5; D is undetermined. The germline V gene encodes CDR1 SGHRS and CDR2 YFSETQ. The CDR3 is made up of 14 amino acids. Deletions cut 2 bases from V and 1 base from J, with 9 bases between. CDR3 loop: CASSLPLAQETQYF. Written as DNA, the CDR3 is TGCGCCAGCAGCTTACCACTCGCCCAAGAGACCCAGTACTTC.

This clone is a singleton in its sample. This chain uses TRBV19 with TRBJ2-7; D not certain. Germline V gives CDR1 LNHDA, CDR2 SQIVND (reference sequence). CDR3 length: 13 amino acids. The V and J ends lost 5 bases and 2 bases respectively, with 10 bases between them. The CDR3 DNA reads TGTGCCAGTAGTGCCTTTTTTGCCTACGAGCAGTACTTC. It translates to CASSAFFAYEQYF.

The chain uses TRBV4-1 and TRBJ2-7, with 9 bases aligning to TRBD1. Trimming at V came to 3 bases and at J to 4 bases, leaving 7 bases not matched to a gene. Germline CDR1 MGHRA, CDR2 YSYEKL. The CDR3 spans 15 residues. CDR3 in amino acids: CASSQYRGRPYEQYF. Here the CDR3 DNA reads TGCGCCAGCAGCCAGTACAGGGGGCGGCCGTACGAGCAGTACTTC.

The rearrangement joins TRBV29-1 to TRBJ1-2; D might be TRBD1 (5 bases). This CDR3 is built from 12 residues. Germline V gene lookup returns CDR1 SQVTM and CDR2 ANQGSEA. The V end lost 8 bases, the J end lost 2 bases, and 12 bases lay between the germline ends. The CDR3 DNA reads as TGCAGCTCCCGGGGGGTCAACTATGGCTACACCTTC. Translated: CSSRGVNYGYTF. Filled out from reference TRBV29-1 and TRBJ1-2, the complete variable domain reads SAVISQKPSRDICQRGTSLTIQCQVDSQVTMMFWYRQQPGQSLTLIATANQGSEATYESGFVIDKFPISRPNLTFSTLTVSNMSPEDSSIYLCSSRGVNYGYTFGSGTRLTVV.

V gene TRBV25-1 combines with J gene TRBJ1-3; perhaps TRBD1 as D (6 bases). CDR1 is MGHDK and CDR2 is SYGVNS in the germline V gene. The CDR3 contains 14 residues. V lost 6 bases and J lost 1, with 10 bases in between. CDR3 DNA: TGTGCCAGCAGCGAGGGGACATCTGGAAACACCATATATTTT. Amino acids: CASSEGTSGNTIYF. The full variable domain, its missing parts supplied by reference TRBV25-1 and TRBJ1-3, is EADIYQTPRYLVIGTGKKITLECSQTMGHDKMYWYQQDPGMELHLIHYSYGVNSTEKGDLSSESTVSRIRTEHFPLTLESARPSHTSQYLCASSEGTSGNTIYFGEGSWLTVV.